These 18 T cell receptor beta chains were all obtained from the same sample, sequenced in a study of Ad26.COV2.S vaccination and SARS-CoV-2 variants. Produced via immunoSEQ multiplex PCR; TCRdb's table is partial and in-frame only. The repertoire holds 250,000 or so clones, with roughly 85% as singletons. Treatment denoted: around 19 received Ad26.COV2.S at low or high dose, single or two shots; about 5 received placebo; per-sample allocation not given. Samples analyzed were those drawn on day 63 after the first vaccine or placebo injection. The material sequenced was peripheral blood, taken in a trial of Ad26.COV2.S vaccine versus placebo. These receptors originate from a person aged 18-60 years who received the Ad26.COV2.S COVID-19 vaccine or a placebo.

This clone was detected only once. The CDR3 sequence is CASSLETSGYNEQFF. The CDR3 DNA sequence: TGTGCCAGCAGCTTAGAAACTAGCGGTTACAATGAGCAGTTCTTC. The rearrangement joins TRBV11-3 to TRBJ2-1; TRBD2 matches 8 bases. Germline loops: CDR1 SGHNT, CDR2 YENEEA. With 0 bases clipped from V and 4 bases from J, the junction kept 2 bases outside the gene matches. CDR3 length equals 15 residues.

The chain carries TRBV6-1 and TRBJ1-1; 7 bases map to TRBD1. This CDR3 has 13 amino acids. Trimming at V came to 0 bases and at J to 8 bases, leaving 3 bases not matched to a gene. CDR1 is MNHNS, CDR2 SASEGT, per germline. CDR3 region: CASSEAWTGEAFF. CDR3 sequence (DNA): TGTGCCAGCAGTGAAGCTTGGACAGGAGAAGCTTTCTTT.

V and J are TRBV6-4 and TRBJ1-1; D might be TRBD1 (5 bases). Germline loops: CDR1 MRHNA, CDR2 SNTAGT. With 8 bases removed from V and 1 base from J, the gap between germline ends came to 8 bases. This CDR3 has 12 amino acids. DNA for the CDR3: TGTGCCAGCCGTGGACAGAACACTGAAGCTTTCTTT. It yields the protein CASRGQNTEAFF.

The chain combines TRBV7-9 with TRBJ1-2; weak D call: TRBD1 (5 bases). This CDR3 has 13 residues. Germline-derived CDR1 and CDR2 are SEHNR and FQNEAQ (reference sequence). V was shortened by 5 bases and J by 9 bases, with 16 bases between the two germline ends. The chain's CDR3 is CASSVRGTYRYTF. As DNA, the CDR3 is TGTGCCAGCAGCGTGAGGGGAACGTATCGCTACACCTTC.

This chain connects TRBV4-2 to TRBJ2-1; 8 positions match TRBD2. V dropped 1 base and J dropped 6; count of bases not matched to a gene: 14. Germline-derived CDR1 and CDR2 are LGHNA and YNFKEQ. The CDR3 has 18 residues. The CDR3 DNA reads TGTGCCAGCAGCCAAGTTGTAGCAAGGGCGGGGGGTCCCAATGAGCAGTTCTTC. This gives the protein CASSQVVARAGGPNEQFF.

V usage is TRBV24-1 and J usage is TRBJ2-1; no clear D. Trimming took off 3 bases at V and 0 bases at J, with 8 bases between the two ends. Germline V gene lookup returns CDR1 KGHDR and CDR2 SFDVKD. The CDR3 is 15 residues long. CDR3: CATSDGDASYNEQFF. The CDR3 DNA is TGTGCCACCAGTGATGGCGATGCCTCCTACAATGAGCAGTTCTTC.

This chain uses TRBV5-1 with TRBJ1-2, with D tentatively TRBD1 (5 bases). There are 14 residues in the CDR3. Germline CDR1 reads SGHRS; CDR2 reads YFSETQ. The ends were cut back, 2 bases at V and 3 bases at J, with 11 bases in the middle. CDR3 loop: CASSFGTTDYGYTF. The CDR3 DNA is TGCGCCAGCAGCTTCGGGACCACGGACTATGGCTACACCTTC.

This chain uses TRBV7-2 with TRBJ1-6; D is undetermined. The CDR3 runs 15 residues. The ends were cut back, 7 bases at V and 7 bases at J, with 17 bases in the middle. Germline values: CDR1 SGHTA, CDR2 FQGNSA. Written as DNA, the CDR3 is TGTGCCAGCATTGACGCTGGAGTGATCAATTCACCCCTCCACTTT. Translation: CASIDAGVINSPLHF.

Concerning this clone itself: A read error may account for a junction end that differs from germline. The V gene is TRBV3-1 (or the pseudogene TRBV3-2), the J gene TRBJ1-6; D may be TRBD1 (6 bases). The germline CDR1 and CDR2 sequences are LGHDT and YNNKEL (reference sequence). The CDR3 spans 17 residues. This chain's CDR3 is CASRQASLTGSGSPLHF. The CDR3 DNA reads TGTGCCAGCAGACAAGCGTCCCTCACAGGGTCTGGCTCACCCCTCCACTTT.

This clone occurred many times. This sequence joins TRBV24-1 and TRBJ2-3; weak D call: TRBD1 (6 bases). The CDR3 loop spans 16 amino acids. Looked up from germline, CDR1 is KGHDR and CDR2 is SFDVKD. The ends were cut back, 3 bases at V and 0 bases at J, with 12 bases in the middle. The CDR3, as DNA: TGTGCCACCAGTGATACCCAGGGGTCTAGCACAGATACGCAGTATTTT. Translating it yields CATSDTQGSSTDTQYF.

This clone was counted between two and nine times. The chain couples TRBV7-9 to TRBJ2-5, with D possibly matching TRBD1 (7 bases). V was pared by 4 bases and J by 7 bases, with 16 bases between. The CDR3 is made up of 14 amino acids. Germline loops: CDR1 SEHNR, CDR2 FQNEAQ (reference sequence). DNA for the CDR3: TGTGCCAGCAGCTGGCCCAGGGGGGATCGGACCCAGTACTTC. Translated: CASSWPRGDRTQYF.

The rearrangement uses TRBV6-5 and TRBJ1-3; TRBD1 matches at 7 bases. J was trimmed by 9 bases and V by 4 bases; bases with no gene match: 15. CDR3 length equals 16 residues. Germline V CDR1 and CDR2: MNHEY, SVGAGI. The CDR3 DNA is TGTGCCAGCAGTTTCGCCGGGACAGCCGCTCAGGGCACCATATATTTT. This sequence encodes CASSFAGTAAQGTIYF.

This chain's CDR3 is CASSYEVAGESLYNEQFF. The CDR3 region has the DNA TGTGCCAGCAGTTACGAAGTAGCGGGAGAAAGTCTGTACAATGAGCAGTTCTTC. The V gene is TRBV6-2 or TRBV6-3, the J gene TRBJ2-1, with 9 bases identical to TRBD2. The V segment lost 2 bases and the J segment 4 bases; nucleotides outside the gene matches: 12. The CDR3 covers 18 residues. Germline lookup yields CDR1 MNHEY and CDR2 SVGEGT.

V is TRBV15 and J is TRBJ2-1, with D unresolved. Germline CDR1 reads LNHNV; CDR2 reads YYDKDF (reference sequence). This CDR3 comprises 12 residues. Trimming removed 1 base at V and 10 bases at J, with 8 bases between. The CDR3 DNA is TGTGCCACCAGCAGAGCCCGGATCGAGCAGTTCTTC. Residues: CATSRARIEQFF.

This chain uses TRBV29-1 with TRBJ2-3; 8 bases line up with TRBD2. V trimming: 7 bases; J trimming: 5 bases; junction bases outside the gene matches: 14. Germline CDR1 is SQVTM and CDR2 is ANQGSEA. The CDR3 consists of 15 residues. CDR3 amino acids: CSAGSRRGAKDTQYF. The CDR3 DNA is TGCAGCGCTGGGTCGAGGCGGGGGGCTAAAGATACGCAGTATTTT.

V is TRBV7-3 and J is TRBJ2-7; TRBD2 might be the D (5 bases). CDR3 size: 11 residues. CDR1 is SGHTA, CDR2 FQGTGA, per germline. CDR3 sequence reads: CASSLSGRREV. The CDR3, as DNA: TGTGCCAGCAGCTTAAGCGGGCGGAGAGAAGTC.

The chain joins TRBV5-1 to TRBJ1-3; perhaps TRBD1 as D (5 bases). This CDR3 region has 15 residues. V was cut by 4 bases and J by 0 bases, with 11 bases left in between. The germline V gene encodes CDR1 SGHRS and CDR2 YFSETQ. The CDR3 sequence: CASSPDSYSGNTIYF. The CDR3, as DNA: TGCGCCAGCAGCCCCGACAGTTACTCTGGAAACACCATATATTTT.

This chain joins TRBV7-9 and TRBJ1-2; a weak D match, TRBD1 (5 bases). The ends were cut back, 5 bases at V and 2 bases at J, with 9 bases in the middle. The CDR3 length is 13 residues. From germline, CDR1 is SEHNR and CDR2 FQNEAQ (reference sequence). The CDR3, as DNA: TGTGCCAGCAGCCCGGACACGAACTATGGCTACACCTTC. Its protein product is CASSPDTNYGYTF.